This record covers a single T cell receptor beta chain. The data are from a study of OX40 agonist ivuxolimab in advanced cancers. Across the whole study: Ivuxolimab is an agonistic anti-OX40 (CD134) antibody, and patients were treated with it.

CDR3 size: 15 residues. The germline gives CDR1 SEHNR, CDR2 FQNEAQ (reference sequence). V was shortened by 0 bases and J by 1 base, with 9 bases between the two germline ends. TCRdb keeps only in-frame clones here, not all; method: immunoSEQ multiplex PCR. The sample yields some 30,000 clones, 84% seen once. The V and J genes are TRBV7-9 and TRBJ1-1; D is possibly TRBD1 (5 bases). The TCR sequence derives from an adult with an advanced solid tumor such as melanoma, head and neck, liver or kidney cancer. The source material was CD4+ or CD8+ T cells sorted from blood, sampled in a trial of the OX40 agonist ivuxolimab. The DNA of the CDR3 is TGTGCCAGCAGCTTAGCGGGCCAGGGGAACACTGAAGCTTTCTTT. This codes for CASSLAGQGNTEAFF.